The 19 T cell receptor beta chains given below trace back to one sample, sequenced in a study of T cell responses to AZD1222 COVID-19 vaccine. Some clones are missing from TCRdb's copy, which holds only in-frame ones; the method was immunoSEQ multiplex PCR. The sample has 150,000 to 200,000 clones, 80% to 90% seen once. This material consisted of peripheral blood, taken on day 0 of AZD1222 vaccination. The receptors shown here come from an adult in good health.

V and J are TRBV2 and TRBJ2-1; 14 nucleotides match TRBD2. This CDR3 spans 15 amino acids. V trimming: 6 bases; J trimming: 9 bases; junction bases outside the gene matches: 7. Germline V gene data show CDR1 as SNHLY and CDR2 as FYNNEI. The CDR3 sequence is CASRRLAGGRGEQFF. As DNA, the CDR3 is TGTGCCAGCAGAAGACTAGCGGGAGGGCGGGGTGAGCAGTTCTTC.

V and J are TRBV3-1 (or the pseudogene TRBV3-2) and TRBJ2-4; D might be TRBD1 or TRBD2, each matching 6 bases. The V gene lost 1 base and the J gene lost 9 bases, with 13 bases spanning the gap. The CDR3 runs 14 residues. Germline CDR1 and CDR2: LGHDT and YNNKEL (reference sequence). CDR3 amino acids: CASSQVSRGGIQYF. The CDR3, as DNA: TGTGCCAGCAGCCAAGTTTCCAGGGGAGGCATTCAGTACTTC.

As regards this clone: At one end the junction does not follow the germline gene, possibly because of a read error. CDR3 nucleotides: TGTGCCAGCAGCGCCGGACGTAGCGGGGGGGCAATTTTT. Its translation: CASSAGRSGGAIF. This chain joins TRBV7-2 and TRBJ2-3; 11 positions match TRBD2. The germline V gene has CDR1 SGHTA and CDR2 FQGNSA. The CDR3 is 13 residues long. Supplemented by reference TRBV7-2 and TRBJ2-3, the full variable domain reads GAGVSQSPSNKVTEKGKDVELRCDPISGHTALYWYRQSLGQGLEFLIYFQGNSAPDKSGLPSDRFSAERTGGSVSTLTIQRTQQEDSAVYLCASSAGRSGGAIFGPGTRLTVL.

This sequence joins TRBV19 and TRBJ1-2, with a possible D match to TRBD1 (5 bases). V gave up 2 bases and J gave up 3 bases, with 13 bases separating them. The germline V gene has CDR1 LNHDA and CDR2 SQIVND (reference sequence). This CDR3 contains 15 residues. The CDR3 sequence is CASSINWQGDYGYTF. The CDR3 nucleotides read TGTGCCAGTAGTATAAATTGGCAGGGAGACTATGGCTACACCTTC.

The V and J genes are TRBV7-2 and TRBJ1-5, with D perhaps TRBD1 (5 bases). The V end lost 1 base, the J end lost 3 bases, and 10 bases lay between the germline ends. CDR3 length: 15 amino acids. Germline lookup yields CDR1 SGHTA and CDR2 FQGNSA. CDR3 region: CASSLGDSPNQPQHF. Here the CDR3 DNA reads TGTGCCAGCAGCTTAGGTGACAGTCCCAATCAGCCCCAGCATTTT.

The chain recombines TRBV28 with TRBJ1-2; D possibly corresponds to TRBD1 (6 bases). Germline loops: CDR1 MDHEN, CDR2 SYDVKM. The CDR3 covers 13 residues. V lost 8 bases to trimming and J lost 4 bases, with 14 bases between them. CDR3: CASGEYRVYGYTF. The CDR3 DNA sequence: TGTGCCAGCGGGGAATACAGGGTCTATGGCTACACCTTC.

The chain recombines TRBV12-3 or TRBV12-4 with TRBJ2-7, with D possibly being TRBD1 (6 bases). V dropped 8 bases and J dropped 4 bases, with 15 bases sitting between them. The CDR3 spans 13 residues. The CDR3 sequence: CASGPGHLYEQYF. CDR3 DNA sequence: TGTGCCAGCGGCCCGGGACACCTTTACGAGCAGTACTTC.

The chain has TRBV6-2 or TRBV6-3 and TRBJ1-5, with a weak D call TRBD1 (5 bases). Germline V gives CDR1 MNHEY, CDR2 SVGEGT. CDR3 size: 15 residues. The V end was cut by 6 bases, the J end by 2 bases, with 14 bases between. The CDR3 spells CASSPSGVGNQPQHF. In DNA, the CDR3 is TGTGCCAGCAGCCCTTCGGGGGTTGGCAATCAGCCCCAGCATTTT.

The chain is built from TRBV12-5 and TRBJ2-5; TRBD1 agrees at 9 bases. Trimming took 5 bases from V and 5 from J; bases not matched to a gene: 6. CDR1 LGHNT and CDR2 FRNRAP come from the germline V gene. The CDR3 consists of 14 residues. CDR3 sequence: CASGRDRVGETQYF. In DNA, the CDR3 is TGTGCTAGTGGTCGGGACAGGGTTGGGGAGACCCAGTACTTC.

This chain joins TRBV7-3 and TRBJ2-5; D perhaps matches TRBD2 (6 bases). Trimming stripped 5 bases from V and 9 bases from J, with 19 bases between. Looked up from germline, CDR1 is SGHTA and CDR2 is FQGTGA. This CDR3 is 14 amino acids long. CDR3 protein: CASSPPGVLGAQYF. DNA for the CDR3: TGTGCCAGCAGCCCCCCGGGGGTTCTAGGAGCCCAGTACTTC.

The chain uses TRBV18 and TRBJ2-3; D is uncertain. This CDR3 has 13 residues. V was pared by 3 bases and J by 4 bases, with 8 bases between. Germline values: CDR1 KGHSH, CDR2 LQKENI. For the CDR3, the DNA is TGTGCCAGCTCACCTTCCAGCCCAGATACGCAGTATTTT. Translating gives CASSPSSPDTQYF.

The chain carries TRBV4-3 and TRBJ2-2; D remains unclear. CDR1 is LGHNA, CDR2 YSLEER, per germline. The CDR3 consists of 15 residues. Trimming cost V 1 base and J 7 bases, with 13 bases left between them. The CDR3 protein is CASSQVWEGNGELFF. Here the CDR3 DNA reads TGCGCCAGCAGCCAAGTGTGGGAAGGGAACGGGGAGCTGTTTTTT.

This chain joins TRBV10-2 and TRBJ1-4; D call uncertain. The germline V and J ends were trimmed by 4 bases and 8 bases, with 14 bases remaining between them. The germline gives CDR1 WSHSY, CDR2 SAAADI. This CDR3 is 14 amino acids long. CDR3 nucleotide sequence: TGCGCCAGCAGTGGTGCAGGTCTCTGGGAAAAACTGTTTTTT. This gives the protein CASSGAGLWEKLFF.

The rearrangement joins TRBV18 to TRBJ2-2, with D uncertain. The CDR3 sequence is 18 residues long. Germline lookup yields CDR1 KGHSH and CDR2 LQKENI. The V end was cut by 1 base, the J end by 1 base, with 16 bases between. The CDR3 bases are TGTGCCAGCTCACCACGTGGTTTAGGGCAGGTGAACACCGGGGAGCTGTTTTTT. Protein sequence: CASSPRGLGQVNTGELFF.

The gene calls are TRBV4-2 and TRBJ1-3, with D maybe TRBD1 (5 bases). Germline assignment: CDR1 LGHNA and CDR2 YNFKEQ. The CDR3 has 19 residues. The germline V and J ends were trimmed by 5 bases and 0 bases, with 23 bases remaining between them. CDR3 DNA sequence: TGTGCCAGCAGCTCAGACGGTTGGGACTCGGCGAGCTCTGGAAACACCATATATTTT. This translates into CASSSDGWDSASSGNTIYF.

This clone is a singleton in its sample. DNA for the CDR3: TGTGCCAGCATGTCGGTGGGAAACACCATATATTTT. Translating it yields CASMSVGNTIYF. The V and J genes are TRBV28 and TRBJ1-3; D gene unclear. The germline V gene has CDR1 MDHEN and CDR2 SYDVKM. This CDR3 comprises 12 residues. V lost 7 bases, J lost 4 bases, and 8 bases lay in between.

V usage is TRBV20-1 and J usage is TRBJ1-2; D remains unclear. V lost 3 bases and J 6 bases, leaving 8 bases between the germline ends. The CDR3 has 11 amino acids. Germline-derived CDR1 and CDR2 are DFQATT and SNEGSKA (reference sequence). For the CDR3, the DNA is TGCAGTGCTAGTACGTCAGATGGCTACACCTTC. Residues: CSASTSDGYTF.

J is TRBJ1-1 and V is TRBV6-2 or TRBV6-3, with TRBD1 matching 7 bases. CDR1 and CDR2 from the germline V gene are MNHEY and SVGEGT. After removal of 3 bases from V and 5 bases from J, the junction contained 12 bases not matched to a gene. CDR3 length equals 16 residues. The CDR3 loop is CASSYSGASRGTEAFF. In DNA form, the CDR3 reads TGTGCCAGCAGTTATTCAGGGGCCAGCAGGGGGACTGAAGCTTTCTTT.

The chain couples TRBV28 to TRBJ1-2; D not resolved. CDR3 length: 12 residues. The V gene's germline CDR1 is MDHEN and CDR2 SYDVKM. V gave up 1 base and J gave up 5 bases, with 5 bases separating them. The CDR3: CASSLYQYGYTF. In DNA, the CDR3 is TGTGCCAGCAGTTTATATCAGTATGGCTACACCTTC.